Below, one TCR beta chain is given with its context. Its target is unknown. This specimen belongs to a study of identical twins. General study findings and limits: Cord blood beta clonotypes that were abundant carried fewer insertions, and memory repertoires showed no such trend. Zero-insertion results could be subject to partial confounding by invariant MAIT and iNKT cells.

V dropped 4 bases and J dropped 3; count of bases not matched to a gene: 11. CDR1 and CDR2 from the germline V gene are KGHSH and LQKENI. The CDR3 sequence is 18 residues long. TCRdb processed the 5' RACE reads anew with MiXCR; each CDR3 protein has one entry. Here the sample spans more than 200,000 distinct CDR3 sequences, over 8% being singletons. Sample: memory (CD45RO+) T cells sorted from blood. The origin of this receptor is a woman between 18 and 30 years old in good health. V and J are TRBV18 and TRBJ2-3; TRBD1 agrees at 12 bases. The CDR3 DNA follows: TGTGCCAGCTCACTGGGACAGGGGGCAAGGTTTGAGACAGATACGCAGTATTTT. It specifies CASSLGQGARFETDTQYF.